This TCR beta chain was found in a study of a mutant IDH1 vaccine in newly diagnosed glioma. About the research overall: Beforehand, treatment had been radiotherapy, temozolomide, or both; the majority received both.

Study-wide findings and caveats: Shifts in the top peripheral T cell clonotypes seemed unrelated to pseudoprogression.

The CDR3 contains 14 residues. Trimming removed 2 bases from V and 7 bases from J; junction bases left unmatched: 2. The V gene's germline CDR1 is MNHEY and CDR2 SMNVEV (reference sequence). Time point defined: week 11, during vaccination. Every single dose of the vaccine, 300 ug of mutant IDH1 20-mer peptide, came with topical imiquimod. Astrocytomas that were new, WHO grade 3 or 4, IDH1-mutant and ATRX-lost were present in the donors. A note on this clone: The target antigen is unknown.

The data were produced by immunoSEQ multiplex PCR, yet TCRdb's version contains in-frame clones alone and is incomplete. Of around 62,000 clones detected, about 89% appear once; the ten largest clones hold around 2%. This TCR came from a man in his forties or fifties with glioma. The rearrangement joins TRBV27 to TRBJ1-6; 7 nucleotides align to TRBD1. The input for sequencing was PBMCs, taken from a glioma patient whose treatment included an IDH1 peptide vaccine. The CDR3 sequence is CASSLGTVNSPLHF. CDR3 coding DNA: TGTGCCAGCAGTTTAGGGACAGTAAATTCACCCCTCCACTTT.